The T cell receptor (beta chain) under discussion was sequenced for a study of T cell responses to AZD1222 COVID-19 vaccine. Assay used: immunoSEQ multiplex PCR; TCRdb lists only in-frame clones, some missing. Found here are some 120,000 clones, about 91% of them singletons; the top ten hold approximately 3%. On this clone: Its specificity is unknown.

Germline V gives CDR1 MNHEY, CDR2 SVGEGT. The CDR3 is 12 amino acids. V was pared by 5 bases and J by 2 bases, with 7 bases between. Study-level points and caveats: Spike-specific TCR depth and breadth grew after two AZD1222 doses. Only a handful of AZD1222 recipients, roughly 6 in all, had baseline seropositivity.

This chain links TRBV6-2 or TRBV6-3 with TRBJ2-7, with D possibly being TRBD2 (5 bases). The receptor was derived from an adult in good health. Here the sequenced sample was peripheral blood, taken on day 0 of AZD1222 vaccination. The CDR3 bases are TGTGCCAGCAGTCTCGGGACCTACGAGCAGTACTTC. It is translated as CASSLGTYEQYF.